These 10 T cell receptor beta chains originate from one sample sequenced in a study of blood T cell repertoires in COVID-19. Only in-frame clones appear in the TCRdb table, and some are missing; sequencing was by immunoSEQ multiplex PCR. The table shows 180,000 or so clones, with roughly 83% occurring only once. Sequenced sample: PBMCs or T cells enriched from blood (not recorded which). The receptor source for this set is an older woman who had recovered from COVID-19.

The CDR3 DNA sequence: TGTGCCAGCAGTTACTACAGGGGCTATGGCTACACCTTC. Its protein is CASSYYRGYGYTF. The chain employs TRBV6-5 and TRBJ1-2; 7 bases line up with TRBD1. The CDR3 is 13 amino acids. Germline V gene data show CDR1 as MNHEY and CDR2 as SVGAGI. J gave up 4 bases and V 1 base, and 0 bases lay outside the gene matches.

The chain has TRBV3-1 (or the pseudogene TRBV3-2) and TRBJ1-4, with unresolved D. V was pared by 3 bases and J by 2 bases, with 7 bases between. CDR1 is LGHDT, CDR2 YNNKEL, per germline (reference sequence). The CDR3 spans 14 residues. CDR3: CASSQSGTNEKLFF. The CDR3, as DNA: TGTGCCAGCAGCCAGTCCGGGACTAATGAAAAACTGTTTTTT.

The rearrangement uses TRBV7-2 and TRBJ1-2; D gene ambiguous. This CDR3 comprises 12 residues. The germline V gene encodes CDR1 SGHTA and CDR2 FQGNSA. V was shortened by 5 bases and J by 7 bases, with 11 bases between the two germline ends. The DNA for the CDR3 is TGTGCCAGCAGCCCACCGGGTCCTGGCTACACCTTC. Translating gives CASSPPGPGYTF.

The CDR3 loop reads CASSSGTGHQPQHF. The DNA of the CDR3 is TGTGCCAGCAGTTCCGGGACAGGGCATCAGCCCCAGCATTTT. This chain joins TRBV6-5 and TRBJ1-5; 9 positions agree with TRBD1. Losses at the gene ends were 4 bases for V and 5 bases for J; bases not matched to a gene: 3. The CDR3 sequence is 14 residues long. The germline V gene has CDR1 MNHEY and CDR2 SVGAGI.

CDR3 bases: TGTGCCACCACACAGGACGGAATAGAAGCTTTCTTT. It translates to CATTQDGIEAFF. V gene TRBV24-1 combines with J gene TRBJ1-1, with a possible D match to TRBD1 (5 bases). The germline V gene has CDR1 KGHDR and CDR2 SFDVKD. The CDR3 spans 12 residues. Trimming cost V 8 bases and J 8 bases, with 14 bases left between them.

This sequence joins TRBV5-1 and TRBJ2-5; 12 nucleotides match TRBD2. Per the germline V gene, CDR1 is SGHRS and CDR2 is YFSETQ. The CDR3 is 14 residues long. J lost 4 bases, V lost 4 bases, and 2 bases had no gene match. The CDR3 DNA follows: TGCGCCAGCAGCCCGGGACTAGCGGGAGAGACCCAGTACTTC. Amino acids: CASSPGLAGETQYF.

The chain is built from TRBV11-1 and TRBJ2-1, with D tentatively TRBD2 (6 bases). Germline CDR1 is SGHAT and CDR2 is FQDESV (reference sequence). The CDR3 is 16 residues long. With 3 bases removed from V and 2 bases from J, the gap between germline ends came to 14 bases. CDR3 loop: CASSFKAGGPYNEQFF. For the CDR3, the DNA is TGTGCCAGCAGCTTCAAAGCGGGTGGGCCCTACAATGAGCAGTTCTTC.

The chain uses TRBV7-2 and TRBJ2-2; maybe TRBD1 (7 bases). The V end was cut by 4 bases, the J end by 5 bases, with 14 bases between. The CDR3 spans 15 residues. CDR1 SGHTA and CDR2 FQGNSA come from the germline V gene. Here the CDR3 DNA reads TGTGCCAGCAGCTCAGGGGGGCCGGGAACCGGGGAGCTGTTTTTT. This translates into CASSSGGPGTGELFF. Complete variable domain (other parts from reference TRBV7-2 and TRBJ2-2): GAGVSQSPSNKVTEKGKDVELRCDPISGHTALYWYRQSLGQGLEFLIYFQGNSAPDKSGLPSDRFSAERTGGSVSTLTIQRTQQEDSAVYLCASSSGGPGTGELFFGEGSRLTVL.

Written as DNA, the CDR3 is TGTGCTAGTGGTTCACAGGGAAACACCATATATTTT. It yields the protein CASGSQGNTIYF. This chain joins TRBV12-5 and TRBJ1-3; D unclear. Germline-derived CDR1 and CDR2 are LGHNT and FRNRAP. V was trimmed by 4 bases and J by 4 bases, leaving 5 bases between them. The CDR3 consists of 12 residues.

This clone was counted between two and nine times. The chain links TRBV5-1 to TRBJ2-5; no clear D gene. The length of the CDR3 is 13 residues. The germline gives CDR1 SGHRS, CDR2 YFSETQ. Trimming pared 5 bases from V and 5 bases from J, leaving 13 bases between. CDR3 bases: TGCGCCAGCAGTGCGTTGACGGAGGAGACCCAGTACTTC. Amino acids: CASSALTEETQYF.